This entry concerns a single TCR beta chain. Its target is not known. Trimming cost V 0 bases and J 0 bases, with 9 bases left between them. This CDR3 has 15 residues. Germline V gives CDR1 LGHNA, CDR2 YNFKEQ. This table comes from immunoSEQ multiplex PCR, and its TCRdb copy is limited to in-frame clones, with some not included. The repertoire has about 13,000 clones, approximately 74% of them found once; the top ten carry 14%. This sample was included in a study of tumor-infiltrating lymphocytes in localized non-small cell lung cancer. Study-wide background: Some samples were collected after neoadjuvant chemotherapy; smokers, never-smokers and several histologies were included.

Study-wide results and limits: Available tissue quantity limited TCR sequencing to a patient subset.

The chain couples TRBV4-2 to TRBJ2-7; D is uncertain. The clonotype comes from a human donor with non-small cell lung cancer. The sequenced sample was uninvolved lung tissue not adjacent to the tumor. The CDR3 bases are TGTGCCAGCAGCCAAGAGGCCAGCCTCTCCTACGAGCAGTACTTC. Residues: CASSQEASLSYEQYF.